This T cell receptor beta chain was documented in a study of a mutant IDH1 vaccine in newly diagnosed glioma. For the study at large: The study started vaccination 4-6 weeks after radiotherapy alone, or with temozolomide cycles.

Profiled with immunoSEQ multiplex PCR; TCRdb holds only in-frame clones, not every one. This sample yields 45,000 to 50,000 clones, of which roughly 91% are seen a single time; more than 5.5% belongs to the top ten. As to time point: week 35, safety follow-up. It was 300 ug of mutant IDH1 20-mer peptide that made up each vaccine dose, given with topical imiquimod. Patients, over weeks 1, 3, 5, 7, 11, 15, 19 and 23, received a total of eight vaccinations. Notes on this clone: Its antigen is not known.

This specimen consisted of PBMCs, obtained from a glioma patient whose treatment included an IDH1 peptide vaccine. This sequence was found in a woman aged 40 to 50 with glioma.

This CDR3 reads CASRQTGATNEKLFF. As DNA, the CDR3 is TGTGCCAGCAGGCAAACAGGAGCAACTAATGAAAAACTGTTTTTT. The V and J genes are TRBV2 and TRBJ1-4, with D possibly TRBD1 on 5 matching bases. There are 15 residues in the CDR3. V lost 6 bases to trimming and J lost 0 bases, with 11 bases between them. Germline CDR1 SNHLY, CDR2 FYNNEI.